This T cell receptor beta chain was recorded in a study of blood T cell repertoires in COVID-19. Across the whole study: There were acute and convalescent COVID-19 samples, and they came from the United States, Italy and Spain.

In the authors' methods: Cell counts per sample came from amplifying reference gene primers. The data were produced by immunoSEQ multiplex PCR, yet TCRdb's version contains in-frame clones alone and is incomplete. Clonal size and the V and J genes are those of that table, whereas D and trimming came from the DNA. This table has some 64,000 clones, more than 60% appearing once. Trimming stripped 4 bases from V and 4 bases from J, with 14 bases between. Germline CDR1 SGHNT, CDR2 YYREEE (reference sequence). This CDR3 region has 15 residues. The specimen sequenced was peripheral blood. The V call is TRBV5-4, the J call TRBJ1-4; no reliable D call. The source of this sequence is a human donor in a cohort sampled during active COVID-19. The CDR3 sequence: CASSTEGLNNEKLFF. CDR3 nucleotide sequence: TGTGCCAGCAGCACTGAGGGTCTTAATAATGAAAAACTGTTTTTT.